The 2 T cell receptor beta chains reported below all come from one sample, sequenced in a study of graft-versus-host responses after intestinal transplantation. These receptors have no identified antigens. Some clones are missing from TCRdb's copy, which holds only in-frame ones; the method was immunoSEQ multiplex PCR. The table has about 90,000 clones, approximately 95% seen once. Here the sequenced sample was unstimulated CD8+ T cells sorted from spleen or lymph node cells, taken before transplant. The receptors come from a human donor who was the organ donor for an intestinal transplant.

This chain connects TRBV19 to TRBJ1-2; 9 bases align to TRBD1. V lost 5 bases, J lost 5 bases, and 9 bases stayed unmatched. Germline assignment: CDR1 LNHDA and CDR2 SQIVND (reference sequence). The CDR3 totals 15 residues. The CDR3 sequence is CASSASPGTGYGYTF. DNA for the CDR3: TGTGCCAGTAGTGCCTCTCCCGGGACAGGGTATGGCTACACCTTC.

The chain has TRBV11-1 and TRBJ2-3; TRBD2 might be the D (5 bases). The CDR3 covers 17 residues. The V gene lost 5 bases and the J gene lost 8 bases, with 26 bases spanning the gap. CDR1 and CDR2 from the germline V gene are SGHAT and FQDESV (reference sequence). The CDR3 DNA follows: TGTGCCAGCAGCGGGTGGACTGATCAATGGGAATCTCGTACGCAGTATTTT. This codes for CASSGWTDQWESRTQYF.